The sequence of this T cell receptor beta chain was determined in a study of blood T cell repertoires in COVID-19. Study at large: PBMCs, B-cell-depleted T cells, or T cells were the source of the cDNA or gDNA that made up the material.

V dropped 6 bases and J dropped 5 bases, with 14 bases sitting between them. The length of the CDR3 is 14 residues. CDR1 MDHEN and CDR2 SYDVKM come from the germline V gene. Method: immunoSEQ multiplex PCR; TCRdb's copy keeps in-frame clones and lacks some. Of roughly 300,000 clones in the sample, 85% were seen once. The receptor's source is a woman between 45 and 65 years old who had recovered from COVID-19. The chain has TRBV28 and TRBJ1-5; the D gene is possibly TRBD1 (6 bases). Sequenced material: PBMCs or T cells enriched from blood (not recorded which). The CDR3 bases are TGTGCCAGCAGCCAACAGGGTCGTTATCAGCCCCAGCATTTT. Translation gives CASSQQGRYQPQHF.